This T cell receptor beta chain was sequenced in a study of T cell repertoires in cytomegalovirus infection. About the research overall: HLA-B-restricted CMV epitopes that are well studied, plus recently identified HLA-C-restricted ones, were used by the study. Matching HLA type, along with CMV infection, was indicated by public TCR beta signatures.

TCRdb fed the reads into MiXCR, producing one record per CDR3 protein. The table includes some 350,000 distinct CDR3 sequences, approximately 30% detected once. With respect to this clonotype: Its target is unknown.

Germline V gene lookup returns CDR1 SEHNR and CDR2 FQNEAQ (reference sequence). V dropped 2 bases and J dropped 7 bases, with 20 bases sitting between them. The CDR3 has 16 amino acids. Study conclusions and caveats: Accumulated public TCR beta family frequency recognized individuals carrying CMV together with the relevant HLA. CMV-specific TCR beta clonotypes restricted by HLA-C dominated the ex vivo response.

V gene TRBV7-9 combines with J gene TRBJ1-1, with a tentative D call TRBD1 (5 bases). The sequence came from a human donor in good health (CMV status not recorded). Some clones in this sample may be carry-over from other donors' samples. Sequences were derived from cultured PBMCs, sampled from culture after CMV antigen stimulation. The CDR3 reads CASSLKRDGLGSEAFF. In DNA, the CDR3 is TGTGCCAGCAGCTTAAAACGGGACGGCCTTGGTAGTGAAGCTTTCTTT.